Below are 3 T cell receptor beta chains sequenced from a single sample in a study of shared T cell receptors in the human thymus. Clones were sequenced by immunoSEQ multiplex PCR, and TCRdb holds only the in-frame ones, with some missing. The data hold 640,000 or so clones, with around 87% observed a single time. This same sample was also part of a study on human thymus T cells.

Sequenced: thymocytes. Every receptor here comes from a boy younger than two with a congenital heart defect.

The J gene is TRBJ2-2, the V gene TRBV27, with 7 bases fitting TRBD1. Germline assignment: CDR1 MNHEY and CDR2 SMNVEV (reference sequence). The CDR3 runs to 16 residues. Germline trimming cut 10 bases from V and 0 bases from J; bases unmatched to any gene: 11. CDR3 amino acids: CATRQQGRANTGELFF. The CDR3 DNA reads TGTGCCACGAGACAACAGGGGCGAGCGAACACCGGGGAGCTGTTTTTT.

This sequence joins TRBV7-2 and TRBJ1-2, with 7 bases that match TRBD1. Germline V gene data show CDR1 as SGHTA and CDR2 as FQGNSA. The junction had 7 bases not matched to a gene; V was cut back by 6 bases and J by 0 bases. The CDR3 is 15 amino acids. CDR3 nucleotides: TGTGCCAGCAGGTCGGGACAGCGGACTAACTATGGCTACACCTTC. Translating it yields CASRSGQRTNYGYTF.

This chain connects TRBV19 to TRBJ2-1, with TRBD1 matching over 9 bases. V was clipped by 8 bases and J by 3 bases; unmatched bases: 11. The CDR3 contains 16 residues. Germline V gene sequence: CDR1 LNHDA, CDR2 SQIVND (reference sequence). CDR3 sequence (DNA): TGTGCCAGTTCCCCGGGACAGGGTTCTGGCTACAATGAGCAGTTCTTC. It is translated as CASSPGQGSGYNEQFF.